Listed below are T cell receptor beta chains from one sample, sequenced in a study of technical replicates of blood from a few donors. Profiled with immunoSEQ multiplex PCR; TCRdb holds only in-frame clones, not every one. Of around 79,000 clones listed, approximately 94% are singletons. Sequenced sample: T cells isolated from PBMCs. These receptors were taken from a human donor in good health. The CDR3 runs from the conserved cysteine through the conserved F or W. The D gene is left open where the match is weak. The size of a clone is reported for some rows only, either as once, few or many, or as a class for expanded clones.

d_gene: -
v_gene: TRBV2
abundance: -
j_gene: TRBJ2-1
CDR3aa: CAPRRAGKYNEQFF
CDR3nt: TGTGCCCCGCGTCGGGCGGGAAAATACAATGAGCAGTTCTTC

d_gene: TRBD1
v_gene: TRBV29-1
abundance: -
j_gene: TRBJ2-7
CDR3aa: CSAWDRLNEQYF
CDR3nt: TGCAGCGCGTGGGACAGGCTCAACGAGCAGTACTTC

d_gene: TRBD2
v_gene: TRBV5-1
abundance: -
j_gene: TRBJ2-7
CDR3aa: CASSLHLAGAYEQYF
CDR3nt: TGCGCCAGCAGCTTGCATCTAGCGGGGGCCTACGAGCAGTACTTC

d_gene: TRBD1
v_gene: TRBV5-6
abundance: -
j_gene: TRBJ1-1
CDR3aa: CASSLRTGLGLAFF
CDR3nt: TGTGCCAGCAGCCTGCGGACAGGGTTAGGCTTGGCTTTCTTT

d_gene: TRBD1
v_gene: TRBV19
abundance: -
j_gene: TRBJ2-7
CDR3aa: CASSYRGANPNEQYF
CDR3nt: TGTGCCAGTAGTTACAGGGGGGCAAATCCTAACGAGCAGTACTTC

d_gene: TRBD1
v_gene: TRBV15
abundance: -
j_gene: TRBJ2-5
CDR3aa: CATRQGYETQYF
CDR3nt: TGTGCCACCAGACAGGGGTACGAGACCCAGTACTTC

d_gene: -
v_gene: TRBV18
abundance: -
j_gene: TRBJ1-1
CDR3aa: CASSTREDTEAFF
CDR3nt: TGTGCCAGCTCAACTCGCGAGGACACTGAAGCTTTCTTT

d_gene: -
v_gene: TRBV5-4
abundance: once
j_gene: TRBJ2-3
CDR3aa: CASSLGGSTGDTQYF
CDR3nt: TGTGCCAGCAGCTTGGGGGGAAGCACGGGGGATACGCAGTATTTT

d_gene: TRBD2
v_gene: TRBV25-1
abundance: -
j_gene: TRBJ2-3
CDR3aa: CASMWAGGTDTQYF
CDR3nt: TGTGCCAGCATGTGGGCGGGGGGCACAGATACGCAGTATTTT

d_gene: -
v_gene: TRBV6-5
abundance: -
j_gene: TRBJ2-2
CDR3aa: CASSPGQNTGELFF
CDR3nt: TGTGCCAGCAGCCCTGGACAGAACACCGGGGAGCTGTTTTTT

d_gene: TRBD1
v_gene: TRBV6-5
abundance: -
j_gene: TRBJ2-7
CDR3aa: CASGDSIYEQYF
CDR3nt: TGTGCCAGCGGGGACAGTATCTACGAGCAGTACTTC

d_gene: -
v_gene: TRBV19
abundance: -
j_gene: TRBJ1-5
CDR3aa: CASTLTRSNQPQHF
CDR3nt: TGTGCCAGTACTCTCACTCGGTCGAATCAGCCCCAGCATTTT

d_gene: -
v_gene: TRBV18
abundance: -
j_gene: TRBJ1-1
CDR3aa: CASSPQVQTEAFF
CDR3nt: TGTGCCAGCTCACCCCAGGTACAGACTGAAGCTTTCTTT

d_gene: -
v_gene: TRBV5-4
abundance: -
j_gene: TRBJ1-3
CDR3aa: CASSADSYSGNTIYF
CDR3nt: TGTGCCAGCAGCGCGGACAGTTACTCTGGAAACACCATATATTTT

d_gene: TRBD1
v_gene: TRBV4-3
abundance: -
j_gene: TRBJ2-7
CDR3aa: CASSQTKGGTGDYEQYF
CDR3nt: TGCGCCAGCAGCCAAACCAAGGGGGGGACAGGGGACTACGAGCAGTACTTC

d_gene: TRBD1
v_gene: TRBV19
abundance: few
j_gene: TRBJ1-2
CDR3aa: CATRTGYYGYTF
CDR3nt: TGTGCCACCCGGACAGGTTACTATGGCTACACCTTC

d_gene: TRBD2
v_gene: TRBV7-6
abundance: -
j_gene: TRBJ2-1
CDR3aa: CASRLSGTSSYNEQFF
CDR3nt: TGTGCCAGCAGACTTAGCGGGACTAGCTCCTACAATGAGCAGTTCTTC

d_gene: -
v_gene: TRBV27
abundance: -
j_gene: TRBJ2-7
CDR3aa: CASSFTVPYEQYF
CDR3nt: TGTGCCAGCAGTTTTACGGTCCCCTACGAGCAGTACTTC